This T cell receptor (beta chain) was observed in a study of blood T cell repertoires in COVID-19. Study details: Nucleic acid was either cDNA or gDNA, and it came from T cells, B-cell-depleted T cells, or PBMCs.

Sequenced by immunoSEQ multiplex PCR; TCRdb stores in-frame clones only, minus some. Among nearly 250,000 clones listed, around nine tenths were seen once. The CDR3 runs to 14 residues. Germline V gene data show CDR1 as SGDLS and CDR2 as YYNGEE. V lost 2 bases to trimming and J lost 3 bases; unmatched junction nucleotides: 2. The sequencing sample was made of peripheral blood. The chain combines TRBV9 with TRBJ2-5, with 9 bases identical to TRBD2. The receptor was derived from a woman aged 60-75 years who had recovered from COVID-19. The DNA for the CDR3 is TGTGCCAGCAGCGTGGGACTAGCTGAAGAGACCCAGTACTTC. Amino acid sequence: CASSVGLAEETQYF.